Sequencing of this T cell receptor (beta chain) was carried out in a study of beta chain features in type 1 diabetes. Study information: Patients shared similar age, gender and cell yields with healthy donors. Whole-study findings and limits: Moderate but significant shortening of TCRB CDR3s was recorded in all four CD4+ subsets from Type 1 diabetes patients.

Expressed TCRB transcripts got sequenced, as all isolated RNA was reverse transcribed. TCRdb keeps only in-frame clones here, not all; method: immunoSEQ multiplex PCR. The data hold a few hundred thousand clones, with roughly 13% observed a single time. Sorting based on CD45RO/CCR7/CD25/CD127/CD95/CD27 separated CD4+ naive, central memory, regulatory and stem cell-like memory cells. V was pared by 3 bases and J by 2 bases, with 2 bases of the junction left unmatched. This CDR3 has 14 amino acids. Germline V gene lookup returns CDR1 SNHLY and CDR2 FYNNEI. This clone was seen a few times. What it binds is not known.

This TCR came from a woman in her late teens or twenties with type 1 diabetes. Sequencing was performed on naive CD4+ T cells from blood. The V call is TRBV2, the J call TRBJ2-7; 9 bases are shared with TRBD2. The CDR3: CASSEGLAAYEQYF. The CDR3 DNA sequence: TGTGCCAGCAGTGAGGGACTAGCAGCCTACGAGCAGTACTTC.